This T cell receptor beta chain was identified in a study of CD8+ T cells in alopecia areata. V lost 1 base and J lost 4; bases outside the gene matches: 4. Germline-derived CDR1 and CDR2 are SGHRS and YFSETQ. The CDR3 covers 14 residues. Sequencing relied on a cDNA template that was reverse transcribed from extracted RNA. The data were produced by immunoSEQ multiplex PCR, yet TCRdb's version contains in-frame clones alone and is incomplete. The profile covers around 60,000 clones, with about 40% appearing a single time and 51% taken by the ten largest. Patients with alopecia areata provided lesional scalp punch biopsies as well as peripheral blood. Researchers picked out CD4+ and CD8+ T cells from PBMCs by sorting.

The sequence was obtained from a human donor with alopecia areata. Sequencing was performed on NKG2D-low CD8+ T cells sorted from blood. The chain uses TRBV5-1 and TRBJ1-1, with TRBD1 matching 7 bases. The CDR3 sequence: CASSLRGQTTEAFF. DNA of the CDR3: TGCGCCAGCAGCTTGAGGGGGCAGACCACTGAAGCTTTCTTT.